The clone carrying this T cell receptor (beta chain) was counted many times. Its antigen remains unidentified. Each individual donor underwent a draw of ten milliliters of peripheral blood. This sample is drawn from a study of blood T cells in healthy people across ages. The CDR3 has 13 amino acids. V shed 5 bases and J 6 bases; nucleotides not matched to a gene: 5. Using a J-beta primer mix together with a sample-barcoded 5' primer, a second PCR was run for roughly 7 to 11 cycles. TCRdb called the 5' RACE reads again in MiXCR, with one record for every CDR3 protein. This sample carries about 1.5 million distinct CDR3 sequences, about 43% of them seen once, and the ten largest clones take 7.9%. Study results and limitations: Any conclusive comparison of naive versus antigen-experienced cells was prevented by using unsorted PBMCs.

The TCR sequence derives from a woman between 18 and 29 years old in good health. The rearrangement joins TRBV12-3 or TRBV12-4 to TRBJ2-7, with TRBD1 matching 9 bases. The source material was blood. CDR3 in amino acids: CASSVTGGFEQYF. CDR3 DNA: TGTGCCAGCAGTGTGACAGGGGGGTTCGAGCAGTACTTC.